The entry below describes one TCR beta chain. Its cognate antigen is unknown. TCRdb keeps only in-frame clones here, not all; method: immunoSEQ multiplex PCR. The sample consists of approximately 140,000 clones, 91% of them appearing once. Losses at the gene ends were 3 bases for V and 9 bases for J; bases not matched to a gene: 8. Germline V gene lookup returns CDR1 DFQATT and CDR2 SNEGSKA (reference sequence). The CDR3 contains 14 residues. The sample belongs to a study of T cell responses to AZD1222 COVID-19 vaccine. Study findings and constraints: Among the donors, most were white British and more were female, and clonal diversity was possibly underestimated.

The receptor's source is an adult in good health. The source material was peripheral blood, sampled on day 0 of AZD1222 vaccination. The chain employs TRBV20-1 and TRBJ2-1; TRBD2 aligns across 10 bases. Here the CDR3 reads CSASPSGSPREQFF. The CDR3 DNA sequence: TGCAGTGCTAGTCCTAGCGGGAGTCCCCGTGAGCAGTTCTTC.